This T cell receptor (beta chain) is drawn from a study of CD8 T cells in ankylosing spondylitis. As the method for making TCR beta libraries, quantitative 5'-RACE with molecular barcodes was used. TCRdb ran MiXCR on the 5' RACE reads and lists one entry per CDR3 protein. The sample yields over 700,000 distinct CDR3 sequences, about 20% seen once. Points from the study as a whole: For ankylosing spondylitis blood, a TCR beta motif of under 10 highly homologous variants appeared characteristic. Disease-linked clones had a CD8+ phenotype and relatively low frequency in peripheral blood. Some of these motif variants have turned up before, in reports on reactive arthritis synovial fluid and blood.

Regarding this clonotype: The antigen is not known. One junction end does not reproduce the germline sequence, and a read error may be involved.

CDR1 is WSHSY, CDR2 SAAADI, per germline. The CDR3 is 13 residues long. The gene calls are TRBV10-2 and TRBJ2-7; D is undetermined. The receptor comes from a male donor with ankylosing spondylitis. Input material: blood, either unsorted or a sorted T cell fraction (not recorded which). This CDR3 is CASSQSFSYEQYF. The DNA for the CDR3 is TGCGCCAGCAGTCAGTCGTTCTCCTACGAGCAGTACTTC.